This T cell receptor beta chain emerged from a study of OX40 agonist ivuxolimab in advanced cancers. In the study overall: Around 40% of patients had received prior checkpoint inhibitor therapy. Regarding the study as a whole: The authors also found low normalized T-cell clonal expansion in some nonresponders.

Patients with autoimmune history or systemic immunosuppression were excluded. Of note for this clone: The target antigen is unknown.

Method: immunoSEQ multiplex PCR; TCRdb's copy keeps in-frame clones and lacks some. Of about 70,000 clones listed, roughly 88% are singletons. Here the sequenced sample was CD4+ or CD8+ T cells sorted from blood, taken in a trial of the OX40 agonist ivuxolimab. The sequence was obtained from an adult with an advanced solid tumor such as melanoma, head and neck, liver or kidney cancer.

Here the CDR3 reads CASSSGLVPDTQYF. CDR3 DNA: TGTGCCAGCAGCTCGGGACTAGTCCCAGATACGCAGTATTTT. V usage is TRBV6-6 and J usage is TRBJ2-3; 8 bases match TRBD2. J gave up 4 bases and V 6 bases, and 6 bases lay outside the gene matches. The CDR3 loop spans 14 amino acids. Germline V gene data show CDR1 as MNHNY and CDR2 as SVGAGI (reference sequence).